Here is one T cell receptor beta chain with its context. This clone was counted a few times. Its antigen has not been determined. No base quality information exists; no much larger clone differs at one position. Each collaborating institution followed its own protocols to collect whole blood in K2EDTA tubes. Collaborator samples were shipped for TCRbeta analysis as frozen whole blood, isolated PBMCs, or DNA extracted from either sample type. This entry belongs to a study of blood T cell repertoires in COVID-19 (dated by TCRdb to the early 2020s). As for the study more broadly: The collaborator samples originated in the United States, Italy and Spain and spanned the acute and convalescent phases of COVID-19. The material from the prospective study consisted of cDNA or gDNA derived from T cells, B-cell-depleted T cells, or PBMCs. The dataset comprised deeply sampled blood TCRbeta repertoires from subjects exposed to, actively infected with, or recovered from COVID-19. The repertoires were made available in a free public database intended to serve as a resource for research on the immune response to SARS-CoV-2. The samples were drawn from the first 160 participants of the ongoing ImmuneRACE study and from 1,254 subjects provided by 6 global collaborators. Nearly every sample came with metadata listing a de-identified subject ID, COVID-19 status, age in years and sex. Where HLA class I and class II types were available, the types were taken from metadata supplied by the sample provider, not from assay-based typing.

TCRbeta CDR3 regions were amplified from genomic DNA by means of the immunoSEQ Assay, a bias-controlled multiplex PCR. In the original analysis: Nucleated cell counts per sample were estimated from amplification of reference gene primers within the assay. To quantify the absolute abundance of each unique TCRbeta CDR3 rearrangement, sequence reads were collapsed and filtered. For each sample, productive Simpson clonality was calculated as the square root of Simpson's diversity index over productive rearrangements. Drawn from immuneACCESS, this table holds only the in-frame rearrangements with V and J called that TCRdb kept. Clones are partly lost; checked studies trace under half to an unresolved V gene and leave the rest unexplained. The V and J calls and clone size are taken from that table; D and trimming were inferred from the DNA. The sample includes around 120,000 clones, with about nine tenths observed a single time. 25% to 30% of the sample belongs to the ten largest clones.

Broader findings and caveats from the paper: Clinical and demographic metadata were provided uncurated, with the amount varying by source and participant.

The germline V gene encodes CDR1 MNHNY and CDR2 SVGAGI (reference sequence). The CDR3 measures 16 amino acids from cysteine to phenylalanine. Only CDR3 DNA is held: 48 bases, read in frame from base 1. Relative to germline, V is 0 bases shorter and J is 1 base shorter, with 13 bases between their ends. Rearrangement joined TRBV6-6 to TRBJ2-7; the D gene is perhaps TRBD2, from 6 matching bases. This TCR came from a woman aged 65 to 85 with acute or convalescent COVID-19. Sequencing input: peripheral blood. This receptor has the CDR3 CASSYSWRVRSYEQYF. The base sequence is TGTGCCAGCAGTTACTCGTGGAGGGTGAGGTCCTACGAGCAGTACTTC.